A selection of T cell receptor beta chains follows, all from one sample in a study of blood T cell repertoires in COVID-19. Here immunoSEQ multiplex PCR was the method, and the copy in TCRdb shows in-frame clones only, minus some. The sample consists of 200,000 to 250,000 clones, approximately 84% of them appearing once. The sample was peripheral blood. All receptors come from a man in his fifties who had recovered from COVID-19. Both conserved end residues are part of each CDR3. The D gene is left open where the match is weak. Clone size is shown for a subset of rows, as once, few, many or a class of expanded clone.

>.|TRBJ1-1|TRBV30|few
CAWSHVNTEAFF
TGTGCCTGGAGTCATGTGAACACTGAAGCTTTCTTT
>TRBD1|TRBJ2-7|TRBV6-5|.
CATRDSTYEQYF
TGTGCCACCCGGGACAGCACCTACGAGCAGTACTTC
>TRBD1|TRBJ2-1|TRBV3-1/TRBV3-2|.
CASSRIQGAIGNEQFF
TGTGCCAGCAGCCGCATACAGGGGGCGATAGGGAATGAGCAGTTCTTC
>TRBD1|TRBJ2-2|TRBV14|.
CASSQGTGTDNTGELFF
TGTGCCAGCAGCCAAGGTACCGGGACAGATAACACCGGGGAGCTGTTTTTT
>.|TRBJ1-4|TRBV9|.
CASSPSKLFF
TGTGCCAGCAGCCCATCAAAACTGTTTTTT
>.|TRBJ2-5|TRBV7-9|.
CASSLVEATQYF
TGTGCCAGCAGCTTAGTAGAGGCGACCCAGTACTTC
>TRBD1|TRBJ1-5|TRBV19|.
CATNSPGTGDNQPQHF
TGTGCCACCAACTCCCCCGGGACAGGGGACAATCAGCCCCAGCATTTT
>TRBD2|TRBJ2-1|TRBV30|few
CAWSVKASGPLMSSYNEQFF
TGTGCCTGGAGTGTAAAGGCTAGCGGGCCATTAATGAGCTCCTACAATGAGCAGTTCTTC
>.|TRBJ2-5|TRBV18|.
CASSPPSKPGETQYF
TGTGCCAGCTCACCGCCCTCCAAGCCAGGGGAGACCCAGTACTTC
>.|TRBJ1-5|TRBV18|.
CASSEGGPGNQPQHF
TGTGCCAGCTCAGAAGGAGGGCCCGGCAATCAGCCCCAGCATTTT
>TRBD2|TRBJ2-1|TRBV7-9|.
CATAQPGLDGGEQFF
TGTGCCACGGCGCAGCCGGGACTAGATGGTGGTGAGCAGTTCTTC
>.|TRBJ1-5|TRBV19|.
CASSTSPQHF
TGTGCCAGTAGTACTTCGCCCCAGCATTTT
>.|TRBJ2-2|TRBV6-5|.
CATAFGGKKTGELFF
TGTGCCACCGCCTTTGGAGGAAAGAAAACCGGGGAGCTGTTTTTT
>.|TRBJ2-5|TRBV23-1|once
CASSQYIETQYF
TGCGCCAGCAGTCAGTACATTGAGACCCAGTACTTC
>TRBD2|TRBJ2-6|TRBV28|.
CASNSGRGSGANVLTF
TGTGCCAGCAACTCGGGGAGGGGCTCTGGGGCCAACGTCCTGACTTTC
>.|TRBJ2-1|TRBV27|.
CASSFSSYNEQFF
TGTGCCAGCAGTTTTAGTTCCTACAATGAGCAGTTCTTC
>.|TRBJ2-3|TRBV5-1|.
CASKAAGASTDTQYF
TGCGCCAGCAAGGCGGCCGGAGCTTCCACAGATACGCAGTATTTT
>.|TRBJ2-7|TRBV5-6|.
CASSLGAGATYEQYF
TGTGCCAGCAGCTTGGGTGCGGGGGCGACCTACGAGCAGTACTTC
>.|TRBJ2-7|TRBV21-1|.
CASSKPRSHFGEPSYEQYF
TGTGCCAGCAGCAAACCCCGTTCCCACTTCGGGGAGCCGTCCTACGAGCAGTACTTC
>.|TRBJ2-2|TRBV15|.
CATSNPGSGAAGELFF
TGTGCCACCAGCAACCCAGGCTCTGGGGCCGCCGGGGAGCTGTTTTTT
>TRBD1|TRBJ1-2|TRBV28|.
CASSLPTGGRRYTF
TGTGCCAGCAGTTTGCCGACAGGGGGCCGTCGCTACACCTTC
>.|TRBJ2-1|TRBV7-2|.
CASSKNPVSSYNEQFF
TGTGCCAGCAGTAAAAACCCAGTAAGCTCCTACAATGAGCAGTTCTTC
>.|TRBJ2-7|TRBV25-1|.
CASSSDFYEQYF
TGTGCCAGCAGTTCTGACTTCTACGAGCAGTACTTC
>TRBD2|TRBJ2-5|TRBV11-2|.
CASSLGLAGGPETQYF
TGTGCCAGCAGCTTAGGACTAGCGGGAGGGCCAGAGACCCAGTACTTC
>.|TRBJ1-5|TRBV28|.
CASSDSTFSNQPQHF
TGTGCCAGCAGTGACAGTACCTTTAGCAATCAGCCCCAGCATTTT
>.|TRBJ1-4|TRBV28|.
CASSLPPTWRELNEKLFF
TGTGCCAGCAGTTTACCCCCGACTTGGAGGGAGCTTAATGAAAAACTGTTTTTT
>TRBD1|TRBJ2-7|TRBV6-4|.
CATPGQGEYF
TGTGCCACCCCGGGACAGGGAGAGTACTTC
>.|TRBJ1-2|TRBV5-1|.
CASSGLYGYTF
TGCGCCAGCAGCGGACTCTATGGCTACACCTTC
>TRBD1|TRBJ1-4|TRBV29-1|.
CSVGLGTANEKLFF
TGCAGCGTTGGTTTAGGGACAGCAAATGAAAAACTGTTTTTT
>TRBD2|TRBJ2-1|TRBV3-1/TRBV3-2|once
CASSLAGTSGASQFF
TGTGCCAGCAGCCTAGCCGGGACTAGCGGGGCTTCTCAGTTCTTC
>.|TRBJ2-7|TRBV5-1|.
CASSAGAEEQYF
TGCGCCAGCAGCGCTGGGGCGGAGGAGCAGTACTTC
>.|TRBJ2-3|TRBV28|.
CASSLFGEVGSDTQYF
TGTGCCAGCAGTTTATTCGGGGAGGTGGGGTCAGATACGCAGTATTTT
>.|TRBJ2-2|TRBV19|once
CASSPSPTTTGELFF
TGTGCCAGTAGCCCCTCCCCGACAACAACCGGGGAGCTGTTTTTT
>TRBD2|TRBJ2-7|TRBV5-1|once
CASSTTSGSSYEQYF
TGCGCCAGCAGCACCACTAGCGGGAGCTCCTACGAGCAGTACTTC
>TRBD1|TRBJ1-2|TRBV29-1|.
CSVIRMGQGDGYTF
TGCAGCGTTATTAGAATGGGACAGGGGGATGGCTACACCTTC
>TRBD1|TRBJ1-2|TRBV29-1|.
CSVEDRGSYGYTF
TGCAGCGTAGAGGACAGGGGTAGCTATGGCTACACCTTC
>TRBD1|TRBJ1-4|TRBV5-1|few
CASSSGQGQEKLFF
TGCGCCAGCAGCTCGGGACAGGGACAAGAAAAACTGTTTTTT
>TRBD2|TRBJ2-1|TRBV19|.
CATAKRGPLAGNNEQFF
TGTGCCACCGCAAAGAGGGGTCCGCTAGCGGGAAACAATGAGCAGTTCTTC
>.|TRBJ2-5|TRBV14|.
CASSQGREETQYF
TGTGCCAGCAGCCAAGGGCGGGAAGAGACCCAGTACTTC
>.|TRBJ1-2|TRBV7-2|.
CASSTPMDRYYTF
TGTGCCAGCAGCACGCCGATGGACAGATACTACACCTTC
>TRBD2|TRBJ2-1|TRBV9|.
CASSALAGGLAQEQFF
TGTGCCAGCAGCGCCCTAGCGGGAGGGCTAGCGCAAGAGCAGTTCTTC
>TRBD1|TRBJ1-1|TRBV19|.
CASSRRQGLRGRAEAFF
TGTGCCAGTAGTAGACGACAGGGACTCCGGGGTAGAGCTGAAGCTTTCTTT
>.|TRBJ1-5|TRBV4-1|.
CASSQEDSPSNQPQHF
TGCGCCAGCAGCCAAGAGGACAGCCCGAGCAATCAGCCCCAGCATTTT
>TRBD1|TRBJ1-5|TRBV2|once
CASARQGGSNQPQHF
TGTGCCAGCGCACGACAGGGTGGGAGCAATCAGCCCCAGCATTTT
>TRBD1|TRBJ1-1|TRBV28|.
CASSFIGDRGRAFF
TGTGCCAGCAGTTTTATAGGCGACAGGGGGCGGGCTTTCTTT